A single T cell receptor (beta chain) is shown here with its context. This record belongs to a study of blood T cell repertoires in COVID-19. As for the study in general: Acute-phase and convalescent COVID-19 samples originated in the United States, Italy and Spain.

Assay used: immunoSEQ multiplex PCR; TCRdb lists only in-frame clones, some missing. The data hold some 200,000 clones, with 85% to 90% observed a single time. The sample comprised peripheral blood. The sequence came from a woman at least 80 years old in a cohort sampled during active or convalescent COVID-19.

CDR3 nucleotide sequence: TGTGCCAGCAGCTTAGTGCTAGCGGAAGAGACCCAGTACTTC. Its protein product is CASSLVLAEETQYF. The rearrangement joins TRBV7-2 to TRBJ2-5; 7 bases fit TRBD2. CDR3 length: 14 residues. V lost 1 base, J lost 3 bases, and 2 bases stayed unmatched. Germline values: CDR1 SGHTA, CDR2 FQGNSA. The full variable domain, with the rest looked up from reference TRBV7-2 and TRBJ2-5, is GAGVSQSPSNKVTEKGKDVELRCDPISGHTALYWYRQSLGQGLEFLIYFQGNSAPDKSGLPSDRFSAERTGGSVSTLTIQRTQQEDSAVYLCASSLVLAEETQYFGPGTRLLVL.